This TCR beta chain was identified in a study of shared clonotypes between healthy human individuals. Study information: Three CD4 naive, three CD4 memory, two CD8 naive and one CD8 memory plate were used per donor. Study results and limitations: The naive CD4 repertoires of several donors were compared, and approximately 5.3% of clonotypes were shared. Naive subsets generally exceeded memory subsets in estimated richness. Among donors, sharing of clonotypes was expected to be affected by sequencing depth.

Trimming took off 6 bases at V and 1 base at J, with 16 bases between the two ends. Germline V lookup: CDR1 SGHRS, CDR2 YFSETQ. The CDR3 covers 15 residues. In the case of this clone: Its antigen is undetermined.

Profiling relied on immunoSEQ multiplex PCR, and the TCRdb table lists in-frame clones only, not all of them. This table holds about 1 million clones, 75% found once. This TCR came from a man between 18 and 29 years old in good health. Specimen: memory CD4+ T cells sorted from blood. Sample subset: CD45RA-negative fraction. V usage is TRBV5-1 and J usage is TRBJ1-1, with D tentatively TRBD1 (6 bases). This chain's CDR3 is CASTPAQGKNTEAFF. In nucleotides, the CDR3 is TGCGCCAGCACCCCCGCCCAGGGGAAGAACACTGAAGCTTTCTTT.